This TCR beta chain was captured in a study of cytomegalovirus exposure and HLA in healthy donors. With 60 Vbeta and 13 Jbeta primers, the PCR was carried out. In the authors' methods: Some 80 million unique TCR beta chains, 9 million to 11 million shared, were counted in a later analysis. Some clones are missing from TCRdb's copy, which holds only in-frame ones; the method was immunoSEQ multiplex PCR. The D gene and trimming were derived from the DNA, and the V and J assignments and clone size from that table. The table has around 170,000 clones, about 65% seen once. Worth noting for this clone: Its antigen remains unknown.

Study-wide results and limits: Fewer N-insertions (relative to the approximately 670-donor mean) were reportedly seen in an Asian-associated ancestry cluster in a later analysis. Rare TCR sequences dominated, though some public TCRs recurred in many donors.

Specimen: PBMCs. This receptor was taken from a girl aged 5 to 17 in good health and CMV-seronegative.

The CDR3 sequence is CASSLSPGGPTDTQYF. The CDR3 nucleotides read TGTGCCAGCAGCCTCAGTCCGGGGGGCCCCACAGATACGCAGTATTTT. V gene TRBV7-3 combines with J gene TRBJ2-3; maybe TRBD2 (7 bases). The CDR3 runs 16 residues. The germline V gene has CDR1 SGHTA and CDR2 FQGTGA. V was trimmed by 5 bases and J by 2 bases, leaving 17 bases between them.